These 26 T cell receptor beta chains were sequenced from one sample in a study of blood T cell repertoires in COVID-19. Sequenced by immunoSEQ multiplex PCR; TCRdb stores in-frame clones only, minus some. The top ten clones hold 13% of a sample with approximately 69,000 clones, roughly four fifths of them seen once. Sequencing was carried out using peripheral blood. These receptor sequences come from a man aged 50 to 60 with COVID-19, enrolled during active disease.

This chain joins TRBV7-9 and TRBJ2-7, with TRBD1 identical over 10 bases. With 3 bases clipped from V and 2 bases from J, the junction kept 7 bases outside the gene matches. The CDR3 has 16 residues. CDR1 and CDR2 from the germline V gene are SEHNR and FQNEAQ (reference sequence). The CDR3 is CASSFTAGTGAYEQYF. The CDR3, as DNA: TGTGCCAGCAGCTTTACAGCCGGGACAGGGGCCTACGAGCAGTACTTC.

The chain uses TRBV18 and TRBJ2-2; 9 nucleotides match TRBD1. The V and J ends lost 3 bases and 6 bases, in that order; junction bases with no gene match: 8. Looked up from germline, CDR1 is KGHSH and CDR2 is LQKENI. The CDR3 is 16 amino acids. CDR3 loop: CASSPTGGIIPGELFF. In nucleotides, the CDR3 is TGTGCCAGCTCACCGACAGGGGGTATAATTCCCGGGGAGCTGTTTTTT.

V and J are TRBV5-1 and TRBJ2-7; possible D gene TRBD1, 6 bases. Between the trimmed V and J ends, which lost 0 bases and 5 bases, there was a span of 15 bases. CDR3 length: 15 amino acids. Germline-derived CDR1 and CDR2 are SGHRS and YFSETQ. The CDR3 protein is CASSLASGTRDEQYF. The CDR3 DNA reads as TGCGCCAGCAGCTTGGCGTCGGGGACAAGGGACGAGCAGTACTTC.

The V and J genes are TRBV19 and TRBJ1-1, with D possibly TRBD1 on 6 matching bases. This CDR3 comprises 14 residues. V shed 5 bases and J shed 4 bases, with 14 bases lying between them. Germline CDR1 is LNHDA and CDR2 is SQIVND (reference sequence). CDR3 in amino acids: CASSAEQGITEAFF. The CDR3 nucleotides read TGTGCCAGTAGTGCCGAACAGGGAATCACTGAAGCTTTCTTT.

On this clone: One end of the junction fails to match germline, which may point to a read error. The chain joins TRBV12-3 or TRBV12-4 to TRBJ1-2; D is uncertain. The CDR3 totals 12 residues. CDR3 protein: CASSFFSSEGSF. The CDR3, as DNA: TGTGCCAGCAGTTTTTTTTCATCTGAGGGTTCCTTC.

The CDR3 DNA reads as TGTGCCTGGAGCGAAGGGACAGCCTACTACGAGCAGTACTTC. Protein product: CAWSEGTAYYEQYF. The gene calls are TRBV30 and TRBJ2-7; TRBD1 matches at 7 bases. The ends lost 3 bases at V and 3 bases at J; junction bases unmatched: 8. CDR1 and CDR2 (germline): GTSNPN, SVGIG (reference sequence). This CDR3 has 14 residues.

The table lists this clone with many counts. This sequence joins TRBV9 and TRBJ2-3; no clear D gene. Trimming removed 4 bases at V and 2 bases at J, with 2 bases between. The CDR3 consists of 11 residues. Germline CDR1 is SGDLS and CDR2 is YYNGEE. CDR3 loop: CASSHTDTQYF. The CDR3 DNA reads as TGTGCCAGCAGCCACACAGATACGCAGTATTTT.

The J gene is TRBJ1-2, the V gene TRBV28; D possibly corresponds to TRBD1 (5 bases). The CDR3 extends over 15 amino acids. V lost 5 bases to trimming and J lost 7 bases, with 20 bases between them. Germline CDR1 is MDHEN and CDR2 is SYDVKM. CDR3 coding DNA: TGTGCCAGCAGTATCACAATTTATCAGGGTTTTGGCTACACCTTC. Its protein is CASSITIYQGFGYTF.

The rearrangement joins TRBV2 to TRBJ2-1; 8 bases line up with TRBD1. Germline V lookup: CDR1 SNHLY, CDR2 FYNNEI. The J segment lost 10 bases and the V segment lost 7 bases, leaving 12 bases of the junction unmatched. The CDR3 length is 14 residues. CDR3 amino acids: CASNGQGTLEEQFF. Here the CDR3 DNA reads TGTGCCAGCAACGGACAGGGTACTCTCGAGGAGCAGTTCTTC.

V gene TRBV6-5 combines with J gene TRBJ2-3; the match to TRBD1 covers 7 bases. Trimming at V came to 2 bases and at J to 3 bases, leaving 8 bases not matched to a gene. Germline values: CDR1 MNHEY, CDR2 SVGAGI. CDR3 length: 16 amino acids. CDR3 coding DNA: TGTGCCAGCAGTTACAGGGGGCGCCCGGGGACAGATACGCAGTATTTT. It yields the protein CASSYRGRPGTDTQYF.

In DNA, the CDR3 is TGTGCCAGCAGTGAATGGGAGGGCAGTAATCAGCCCCAGCATTTT. This translates into CASSEWEGSNQPQHF. The V and J genes are TRBV6-1 and TRBJ1-5, with no clear D. The CDR3 loop spans 15 amino acids. The germline V gene has CDR1 MNHNS and CDR2 SASEGT. V gave up 2 bases and J gave up 4 bases, with 12 bases separating them.

The chain combines TRBV19 with TRBJ2-5, with 8 bases that match TRBD1. V trimming: 5 bases; J trimming: 6 bases; junction bases outside the gene matches: 5. The V gene's germline CDR1 is LNHDA and CDR2 SQIVND (reference sequence). The CDR3 length is 13 residues. The CDR3 is CASSADRGQTQYF. The CDR3 nucleotides read TGTGCCAGTAGTGCCGACAGGGGTCAGACCCAGTACTTC.

The chain has TRBV7-3 and TRBJ2-3; TRBD2 is a possible D gene (5 bases). Looked up from germline, CDR1 is SGHTA and CDR2 is FQGTGA. Trimming took 2 bases from V and 7 from J, leaving 13 bases between them. The CDR3 runs 14 residues. This CDR3 is CASSLEGQRYTQYF. CDR3 DNA: TGTGCCAGCAGCTTAGAGGGCCAGCGGTATACGCAGTATTTT.

V usage is TRBV12-3 or TRBV12-4 and J usage is TRBJ1-2, with D perhaps TRBD1 (5 bases). CDR3 length equals 13 residues. Trimming cost V 6 bases and J 6 bases, with 14 bases left between them. The CDR3 sequence is CASSPTQGHGYTF. In nucleotides, the CDR3 is TGTGCCAGCAGCCCTACTCAGGGTCATGGCTACACCTTC.

V and J are TRBV5-1 and TRBJ2-5; TRBD1 agrees at 8 bases. The CDR3 extends over 14 amino acids. Germline CDR1 and CDR2: SGHRS and YFSETQ. J was trimmed by 2 bases and V by 4 bases; bases with no gene match: 4. CDR3 nucleotide sequence: TGCGCCAGCAGCATAGGGACAGGACAAGAGACCCAGTACTTC. It specifies CASSIGTGQETQYF.

The rearrangement joins TRBV5-4 to TRBJ1-2, with D possibly being TRBD1 (5 bases). The CDR3 covers 13 residues. V dropped 0 bases and J dropped 4 bases, with 7 bases sitting between them. Germline V gene data show CDR1 as SGHNT and CDR2 as YYREEE (reference sequence). The CDR3 reads CASSLVTGYGYTF. The CDR3 DNA reads as TGTGCCAGCAGCTTGGTAACAGGCTATGGCTACACCTTC.

This chain uses TRBV12-3 or TRBV12-4 with TRBJ1-2; 7 nucleotides align to TRBD1. The CDR3 loop spans 13 amino acids. Trimming at V came to 6 bases and at J to 4 bases, leaving 5 bases not matched to a gene. The CDR3 sequence: CASSDGTAYGYTF. The CDR3 DNA reads TGTGCCAGCAGCGATGGGACAGCCTATGGCTACACCTTC.

The CDR3 loop is CASSLTTSEETQYF. CDR3 bases: TGTGCCAGCAGCTTAACGACTAGCGAAGAGACCCAGTACTTC. This chain connects TRBV11-2 to TRBJ2-5; TRBD2 matches 8 bases. This CDR3 is 14 amino acids long. V dropped 2 bases and J dropped 3; count of bases not matched to a gene: 2. CDR1 SGHAT and CDR2 FQNNGV come from the germline V gene.

This rearrangement joins TRBV10-2 to TRBJ2-5, with 14 bases fitting TRBD2. V lost 0 bases, J lost 5 bases, and 11 bases stayed unmatched. This CDR3 spans 19 amino acids. CDR1 and CDR2 (germline): WSHSY, SAAADI. DNA for the CDR3: TGCGCCAGCAGTGAGTCCTTAAGACTAGCGGGGGGGCCCGGCGAGACCCAGTACTTC. Translation: CASSESLRLAGGPGETQYF.

The J gene is TRBJ2-5, the V gene TRBV7-2; 9 positions match TRBD2. Germline assignment: CDR1 SGHTA and CDR2 FQGNSA. This CDR3 region has 17 residues. The trim removed 1 base at V and 5 bases at J, leaving 11 bases unmatched. CDR3 bases: TGTGCCAGCAGCTTAGTACGTGTAGCGGGGGTCGAGGAGACCCAGTACTTC. This gives the protein CASSLVRVAGVEETQYF. The full variable domain, in which reference TRBV7-2 and TRBJ2-5 provide the parts outside the CDR3, is GAGVSQSPSNKVTEKGKDVELRCDPISGHTALYWYRQSLGQGLEFLIYFQGNSAPDKSGLPSDRFSAERTGGSVSTLTIQRTQQEDSAVYLCASSLVRVAGVEETQYFGPGTRLLVL.

This rearrangement joins TRBV19 to TRBJ1-1, with 12 bases aligning to TRBD1. Germline-derived CDR1 and CDR2 are LNHDA and SQIVND (reference sequence). Trimming cost V 8 bases and J 4 bases; bases outside gene matches: 8. This CDR3 comprises 15 residues. Here the CDR3 DNA reads TGTGCCAGTGGAGCCGGGACAGGGGGCAGCACTGAAGCTTTCTTT. The encoded protein is CASGAGTGGSTEAFF.

As regards this clone: An end of the junction differs from the germline gene, which may be a read error. The V call is TRBV7-9, the J call TRBJ2-7, with a weak D call TRBD2 (5 bases). Looked up from germline, CDR1 is SEHNR and CDR2 is FQNEAQ (reference sequence). This CDR3 is built from 11 residues. The CDR3 reads CASSPGVSAHF. CDR3 coding DNA: TGTGCCAGCAGCCCCGGTGTTAGCGCCCACTTC.

The J gene is TRBJ2-5, the V gene TRBV6-5; 9 bases line up with TRBD1. Per the germline V gene, CDR1 is MNHEY and CDR2 is SVGAGI. J gave up 1 base and V 1 base, and 4 bases lay outside the gene matches. The CDR3 is 16 amino acids. CDR3 region: CASSYLPGQGQETQYF. The CDR3 DNA reads as TGTGCCAGCAGTTACTTACCGGGACAGGGCCAAGAGACCCAGTACTTC.

The chain employs TRBV2 and TRBJ2-7, with D unresolved. The ends were cut back, 7 bases at V and 0 bases at J, with 10 bases in the middle. The CDR3 is 13 residues long. The germline V gene encodes CDR1 SNHLY and CDR2 FYNNEI. This CDR3 is CASKQRFSYEQYF. For the CDR3, the DNA is TGTGCCAGCAAACAGAGATTCTCCTACGAGCAGTACTTC.

The chain joins TRBV5-1 to TRBJ2-1, with 12 bases that match TRBD2. J lost 5 bases, V lost 4 bases, and 10 bases had no gene match. The CDR3 runs 17 residues. Germline CDR1 SGHRS, CDR2 YFSETQ. The CDR3 nucleotides read TGCGCCAGCAGCCCCGGGACCCTAGCGGGGGGGGACAATGAGCAGTTCTTC. It yields the protein CASSPGTLAGGDNEQFF.

The rearrangement joins TRBV5-3 to TRBJ1-6, with D uncertain. TRBV5-3 is an ORF, with its function uncertain. Trimming pared 3 bases from V and 0 bases from J, leaving 10 bases between. There are 16 residues in the CDR3. In nucleotides, the CDR3 is TGTGCCAGAAGCTCGCCTGGCCGCTCCTATAATTCACCCCTCCACTTT. It specifies CARSSPGRSYNSPLHF.